This T cell receptor (beta chain) was sequenced for a study of blood T cells in healthy people across ages. The CDR3 covers 12 residues. V lost 6 bases and J lost 8, with 13 bases in between. The germline V gene encodes CDR1 MDHEN and CDR2 SYDVKM. This clonotype turned up a few times. PCR was performed a second time for 7 to 11 cycles using a sample-barcoded 5' primer and a J-beta primer mix. Each CDR3 protein is one row after TCRdb ran MiXCR on the 5' RACE reads. This table holds about 620,000 distinct CDR3 sequences, over 40% found once. This sequence originates from a woman older than 75 in good health. Sequencing was done on a sample of blood. The rearrangement uses TRBV28 and TRBJ1-2; TRBD1 might be the D (6 bases). CDR3 nucleotides: TGTGCCAGCAGGTTACTAGGACAGGGCTACACCTTC. Translating gives CASRLLGQGYTF.